The rows below give T cell receptor beta chains drawn from one sample of a study of cytomegalovirus exposure and HLA in healthy donors. This table comes from immunoSEQ multiplex PCR, and its TCRdb copy is limited to in-frame clones, with some not included. The table lists about 140,000 clones, approximately 80% of them singletons, with 4.1% in the top ten. What was sequenced was PBMCs. The receptors were sampled from a man aged 35 to 55 in good health and CMV-seropositive. Each CDR3 is given with its conserved first and last residue. Each record gives: CDR3 protein, CDR3 DNA, clone size, V gene, D gene, J gene. D genes are given only for firm matches. Where a row states a size, it is once, few, many or the class of an expanded clone; other rows omit it.

CDR3aa: CASSPGQSPYEQYF; CDR3nt: TGTGCCAGCAGCCCGGGACAGTCACCCTACGAGCAGTACTTC; abundance: few; v_gene: TRBV11-2; d_gene: TRBD1; j_gene: TRBJ2-7
CDR3aa: CASSPRAATVGTEAFF; CDR3nt: TGTGCCAGCTCACCACGGGCAGCTACAGTTGGTACTGAAGCTTTCTTT; abundance: once; v_gene: TRBV18; d_gene: -; j_gene: TRBJ1-1
CDR3aa: CASSPGLADAQETQYF; CDR3nt: TGTGCCAGCAGCCCGGGACTAGCGGATGCCCAAGAGACCCAGTACTTC; abundance: -; v_gene: TRBV9; d_gene: TRBD2; j_gene: TRBJ2-5
CDR3aa: CARETGSGNTIYF; CDR3nt: TGCGCCAGAGAGACAGGGTCTGGAAACACCATATATTTT; abundance: -; v_gene: TRBV23-1; d_gene: TRBD1; j_gene: TRBJ1-3
CDR3aa: CASSIRDSRDYGYTF; CDR3nt: TGTGCCAGCAGCATTCGGGACTCCCGAGACTATGGCTACACCTTC; abundance: -; v_gene: TRBV9; d_gene: -; j_gene: TRBJ1-2
CDR3aa: CASSQDPGQGRYEQYF; CDR3nt: TGCGCCAGCAGCCAAGATCCCGGACAGGGGCGCTACGAGCAGTACTTC; abundance: -; v_gene: TRBV4-1; d_gene: TRBD1; j_gene: TRBJ2-7
CDR3aa: CAWRRTYLDEQFF; CDR3nt: TGTGCCTGGAGAAGGACTTATCTGGATGAGCAGTTCTTC; abundance: -; v_gene: TRBV30; d_gene: -; j_gene: TRBJ2-1
CDR3aa: CASSLSQNTEAFF; CDR3nt: TGTGCCAGCAGCTTAAGCCAGAACACTGAAGCTTTCTTT; abundance: few; v_gene: TRBV7-9; d_gene: -; j_gene: TRBJ1-1
CDR3aa: CASSGLTARTDTQYF; CDR3nt: TGTGCCAGCAGTGGATTGACTGCTCGCACAGATACGCAGTATTTT; abundance: -; v_gene: TRBV2; d_gene: -; j_gene: TRBJ2-3
CDR3aa: CASSLAGGQYSPLHF; CDR3nt: TGTGCCAGCAGCTTAGCTGGCGGACAGTATTCACCCCTCCACTTT; abundance: -; v_gene: TRBV7-9; d_gene: -; j_gene: TRBJ1-6
CDR3aa: CASSLAVGVQETQYF; CDR3nt: TGCGCCAGCAGCTTGGCCGTCGGGGTCCAAGAGACCCAGTACTTC; abundance: once; v_gene: TRBV5-1; d_gene: -; j_gene: TRBJ2-5
CDR3aa: CASSRGSGRSISYNEQFF; CDR3nt: TGTGCCAGCTCTCGGGGTAGCGGGAGATCTATCTCCTACAATGAGCAGTTCTTC; abundance: -; v_gene: TRBV13; d_gene: TRBD2; j_gene: TRBJ2-1
CDR3aa: CASSLSYEQYF; CDR3nt: TGTGCCAGCAGCTTGAGCTACGAGCAGTACTTC; abundance: -; v_gene: TRBV2; d_gene: -; j_gene: TRBJ2-7
CDR3aa: CASSWGLAEPAYNEQFF; CDR3nt: TGTGCCAGCAGCTGGGGACTAGCGGAACCCGCCTACAATGAGCAGTTCTTC; abundance: -; v_gene: TRBV13; d_gene: TRBD2; j_gene: TRBJ2-1
CDR3aa: CASSQDFQGAVDYGYTF; CDR3nt: TGCGCCAGCAGCCAAGATTTTCAGGGGGCCGTCGACTATGGCTACACCTTC; abundance: -; v_gene: TRBV4-3; d_gene: TRBD1; j_gene: TRBJ1-2
CDR3aa: CASSLDSGQYEQYF; CDR3nt: TGTGCCAGCAGCTTAGATAGTGGTCAATACGAGCAGTACTTC; abundance: -; v_gene: TRBV7-2; d_gene: -; j_gene: TRBJ2-7
CDR3aa: CAWTSGRALGGELFF; CDR3nt: TGTGCCTGGACCAGCGGGAGGGCCCTTGGCGGGGAGCTGTTTTTT; abundance: -; v_gene: TRBV30; d_gene: TRBD2; j_gene: TRBJ2-2
CDR3aa: CASGPSSGGGNEQFF; CDR3nt: TGTGCTAGTGGCCCGTCTAGCGGGGGAGGGAATGAGCAGTTCTTC; abundance: -; v_gene: TRBV12-5; d_gene: TRBD2; j_gene: TRBJ2-1
CDR3aa: CASSHRLAGVYEQYF; CDR3nt: TGTGCCAGCAGCCACCGACTAGCGGGAGTATACGAGCAGTACTTC; abundance: -; v_gene: TRBV14; d_gene: TRBD2; j_gene: TRBJ2-7
CDR3aa: CATPTSGGNTGELFF; CDR3nt: TGTGCCACCCCTACTAGCGGGGGGAACACCGGGGAGCTGTTTTTT; abundance: once; v_gene: TRBV7-9; d_gene: TRBD2; j_gene: TRBJ2-2
CDR3aa: CASSQPRDRVRGYTF; CDR3nt: TGCGCCAGCAGCCAACCCCGGGACAGGGTAAGGGGCTACACCTTC; abundance: -; v_gene: TRBV4-1; d_gene: TRBD1; j_gene: TRBJ1-2
CDR3aa: CSVESTELDEQYF; CDR3nt: TGCAGCGTTGAATCGACAGAACTCGACGAGCAGTACTTC; abundance: -; v_gene: TRBV29-1; d_gene: -; j_gene: TRBJ2-7
CDR3aa: CASSGTGRTEAFF; CDR3nt: TGTGCCAGCAGCGGGACAGGGAGGACTGAAGCTTTCTTT; abundance: -; v_gene: TRBV9; d_gene: TRBD1; j_gene: TRBJ1-1
CDR3aa: CASSPGSFAYEQYF; CDR3nt: TGTGCCAGCAGCCCCGGGAGTTTTGCTTACGAGCAGTACTTC; abundance: -; v_gene: TRBV6-5; d_gene: -; j_gene: TRBJ2-7
CDR3aa: CASSPGGRAQPQHF; CDR3nt: TGTGCCAGCAGCCCCGGGGGGCGGGCACAGCCCCAGCATTTT; abundance: -; v_gene: TRBV6-1; d_gene: -; j_gene: TRBJ1-5
CDR3aa: CASSTQQGAVGYTF; CDR3nt: TGTGCCAGCAGCACGCAACAGGGGGCGGTTGGCTACACCTTC; abundance: few; v_gene: TRBV5-6; d_gene: TRBD1; j_gene: TRBJ1-2
CDR3aa: CSARGGGAIEAFF; CDR3nt: TGCAGCGCTCGAGGTGGGGGGGCGATTGAAGCTTTCTTT; abundance: -; v_gene: TRBV29-1; d_gene: -; j_gene: TRBJ1-1
CDR3aa: CASSFSTGTHEQYF; CDR3nt: TGTGCCAGCAGCTTCTCGACAGGGACCCACGAGCAGTACTTC; abundance: -; v_gene: TRBV7-9; d_gene: TRBD1; j_gene: TRBJ2-7
CDR3aa: CASSISGDLGYTF; CDR3nt: TGTGCCAGTAGTATTTCAGGGGACCTTGGCTACACCTTC; abundance: -; v_gene: TRBV19; d_gene: -; j_gene: TRBJ1-2
CDR3aa: CASSFGTDTQYF; CDR3nt: TGTGCCAGCAGCTTCGGGACAGATACGCAGTATTTT; abundance: few; v_gene: TRBV7-9; d_gene: -; j_gene: TRBJ2-3
CDR3aa: CASGLAGTGGLKDNQPQHF; CDR3nt: TGTGCTAGTGGTTTGGCAGGGACAGGGGGCCTAAAAGACAATCAGCCCCAGCATTTT; abundance: -; v_gene: TRBV12-5; d_gene: TRBD1; j_gene: TRBJ1-5
CDR3aa: CASSVGLAGGGEQFF; CDR3nt: TGTGCCAGCAGCGTAGGGCTAGCGGGGGGGGGTGAGCAGTTCTTC; abundance: -; v_gene: TRBV9; d_gene: TRBD2; j_gene: TRBJ2-1
CDR3aa: CASSSSRGSEKLFF; CDR3nt: TGTGCCAGCAGTTCGAGCAGGGGGAGTGAAAAACTGTTTTTT; abundance: few; v_gene: TRBV5-4; d_gene: TRBD1; j_gene: TRBJ1-4